This is a list of T cell receptor beta chains from one sample in a study of blood T cell repertoires in COVID-19. Generated by immunoSEQ multiplex PCR, the TCRdb table keeps only in-frame clones and is missing some. The sample has over 150,000 clones, 85% seen once. The material sequenced was peripheral blood. The origin of the receptors is a woman aged 80 or over with COVID-19, enrolled during active disease. The CDR3 runs from the conserved cysteine through the conserved F or W. The order of the fields is CDR3 DNA, CDR3 protein, clone size, J gene, D gene, V gene. D genes are given only for firm matches. Clone size is shown for a subset of rows, as once, few, many or a class of expanded clone.

CDR3 DNA: TGTGCCAGCAGTGACAGGGGCGATCAGCCCCAGCATTTT; CDR3 protein: CASSDRGDQPQHF; clone size: -; J gene: TRBJ1-5; D gene: -; V gene: TRBV6-4
CDR3 DNA: TGTGCCAGCAGCTCGGGGAAGGGGCCCCAGCATTTT; CDR3 protein: CASSSGKGPQHF; clone size: -; J gene: TRBJ1-5; D gene: -; V gene: TRBV6-5
CDR3 DNA: TGTGCCAGCAGCCCCTGGACTAGCGGGGAATACGAGCAGTACTTC; CDR3 protein: CASSPWTSGEYEQYF; clone size: -; J gene: TRBJ2-7; D gene: TRBD2; V gene: TRBV7-9
CDR3 DNA: TGCGCCAGCTTTTGGGGGCCAGCCACCGGGGAGCTGTTTTTT; CDR3 protein: CASFWGPATGELFF; clone size: -; J gene: TRBJ2-2; D gene: -; V gene: TRBV5-1
CDR3 DNA: TGTGCCAGCTCACCACAGGGGCTAAAGGAAGCTTTCTTT; CDR3 protein: CASSPQGLKEAFF; clone size: few; J gene: TRBJ1-1; D gene: -; V gene: TRBV18
CDR3 DNA: TGTGCCAGCATCGGGACAGGGGGTCCCGGGGAGCTGTTTTTT; CDR3 protein: CASIGTGGPGELFF; clone size: -; J gene: TRBJ2-2; D gene: TRBD1; V gene: TRBV6-5
CDR3 DNA: TGTGCCAGCAGTTTTGGCTCAGGGCAGTACTTC; CDR3 protein: CASSFGSGQYF; clone size: -; J gene: TRBJ2-7; D gene: -; V gene: TRBV28
CDR3 DNA: TGTGCTAGTGCTTCAGAGACCCAGTACTTC; CDR3 protein: CASASETQYF; clone size: -; J gene: TRBJ2-5; D gene: -; V gene: TRBV12-5
CDR3 DNA: TGCGCCAGCAGCTTGACAGGGGACAGGTCCTACGAGCAGTACTTC; CDR3 protein: CASSLTGDRSYEQYF; clone size: -; J gene: TRBJ2-7; D gene: TRBD1; V gene: TRBV4-1
CDR3 DNA: TGTGCCAGCAGCTTGACGTTCGTCATGACAGATAATGAAAAACTGTTTTTT; CDR3 protein: CASSLTFVMTDNEKLFF; clone size: -; J gene: TRBJ1-4; D gene: -; V gene: TRBV11-2
CDR3 DNA: TGTGCCAGCAGCCCTCGGGACAGGGGGCGTGCAGATACGCAGTATTTT; CDR3 protein: CASSPRDRGRADTQYF; clone size: -; J gene: TRBJ2-3; D gene: TRBD1; V gene: TRBV7-3
CDR3 DNA: TGCGCCAGCACCGCTACCGGGACATACGATGAAAAACTGTTTTTT; CDR3 protein: CASTATGTYDEKLFF; clone size: -; J gene: TRBJ1-4; D gene: -; V gene: TRBV5-1
CDR3 DNA: TGTGCCAGTAGTATGGAGAGGAGTACTGGAAACACCATATATTTT; CDR3 protein: CASSMERSTGNTIYF; clone size: -; J gene: TRBJ1-3; D gene: -; V gene: TRBV19
CDR3 DNA: TGTGCCAGCTCACCATGGGAGGAGACTAATGAAAAACTGTTTTTT; CDR3 protein: CASSPWEETNEKLFF; clone size: -; J gene: TRBJ1-4; D gene: -; V gene: TRBV18
CDR3 DNA: TGCAGTGCTAGTTATCTAGCGGGAGGGTCCTACGAGCAGTACTTC; CDR3 protein: CSASYLAGGSYEQYF; clone size: -; J gene: TRBJ2-7; D gene: TRBD2; V gene: TRBV20-1
CDR3 DNA: TGTGCCAGCAGCTTTCGGGCCGGGTCGGGGACGCAGTATTTT; CDR3 protein: CASSFRAGSGTQYF; clone size: -; J gene: TRBJ2-3; D gene: -; V gene: TRBV3-1/TRBV3-2
CDR3 DNA: TGTGCCAGCAGTATCGGGGGTCAAGAGACCCAGTACTTC; CDR3 protein: CASSIGGQETQYF; clone size: -; J gene: TRBJ2-5; D gene: -; V gene: TRBV5-6
CDR3 DNA: TGCGCCAGCAGCCAAGAAATAATGCAGGGGTGGAGTGGAGAGACCCAGTACTTC; CDR3 protein: CASSQEIMQGWSGETQYF; clone size: -; J gene: TRBJ2-5; D gene: -; V gene: TRBV4-1
CDR3 DNA: TGTGCCAGTAGTTCGGGACTAGCGGGAGGGAGGGAGTTCGATGAGCAGTTCTTC; CDR3 protein: CASSSGLAGGREFDEQFF; clone size: -; J gene: TRBJ2-1; D gene: TRBD2; V gene: TRBV19
CDR3 DNA: TGTGCCAGCACCCAGGTGGGTCTTAGCAATCAGCCCCAGCATTTT; CDR3 protein: CASTQVGLSNQPQHF; clone size: -; J gene: TRBJ1-5; D gene: -; V gene: TRBV28
CDR3 DNA: TGCAGCGTCGCTCCCGGAGGGGTCTCCGAGCAGTACTTC; CDR3 protein: CSVAPGGVSEQYF; clone size: many; J gene: TRBJ2-7; D gene: -; V gene: TRBV29-1
CDR3 DNA: TGTGCCAGCGGGAGGACCTACAATGAGCAGTTCTTC; CDR3 protein: CASGRTYNEQFF; clone size: -; J gene: TRBJ2-1; D gene: -; V gene: TRBV2
CDR3 DNA: TGCGCCAGCAGCTGGGCAAGAACAGATACGCAGTATTTT; CDR3 protein: CASSWARTDTQYF; clone size: -; J gene: TRBJ2-3; D gene: -; V gene: TRBV5-1
CDR3 DNA: TGTGCCAGCAGCCCCCGAACATCTTGGGGGGAGCGAGAAAATGAGCAGTTCTTC; CDR3 protein: CASSPRTSWGERENEQFF; clone size: -; J gene: TRBJ2-1; D gene: -; V gene: TRBV3-1/TRBV3-2
CDR3 DNA: TGTGCCAGCAGCCAAAGGGGGCCCGAGCAGTACTTC; CDR3 protein: CASSQRGPEQYF; clone size: -; J gene: TRBJ2-7; D gene: TRBD1; V gene: TRBV14
CDR3 DNA: TGTGCCAGCAGTTCCTCAGGGGCGCCGAACTATGGCTACACCTTC; CDR3 protein: CASSSSGAPNYGYTF; clone size: -; J gene: TRBJ1-2; D gene: -; V gene: TRBV6-5
CDR3 DNA: TGCGCCAGCAGTCAAACGGGGGCTAATGAAAAACTGTTTTTT; CDR3 protein: CASSQTGANEKLFF; clone size: -; J gene: TRBJ1-4; D gene: -; V gene: TRBV23-1
CDR3 DNA: TGTGCCAGCAGCATAGGGGTATTTGGCTACACCTTC; CDR3 protein: CASSIGVFGYTF; clone size: -; J gene: TRBJ1-2; D gene: -; V gene: TRBV5-5
CDR3 DNA: TGTGCCAGCAGCTTAGTCGCAGGTCGTAATTCACCCCTCCACTTT; CDR3 protein: CASSLVAGRNSPLHF; clone size: few; J gene: TRBJ1-6; D gene: -; V gene: TRBV7-8
CDR3 DNA: TGCGCCAGCAGCTTGGTGCCAGGAATGAACACTGAAGCTTTCTTT; CDR3 protein: CASSLVPGMNTEAFF; clone size: -; J gene: TRBJ1-1; D gene: -; V gene: TRBV5-1
CDR3 DNA: TGTGCCAGCAGTTTGACAGCCTACGAGCAGCACTTC; CDR3 protein: CASSLTAYEQHF; clone size: -; J gene: TRBJ2-7; D gene: -; V gene: TRBV28
CDR3 DNA: TGTGCCAGCAGTGAGTCGGGACTAGGGTCCTACAATGAGCAGTTCTTC; CDR3 protein: CASSESGLGSYNEQFF; clone size: -; J gene: TRBJ2-1; D gene: TRBD2; V gene: TRBV6-1
CDR3 DNA: TGTGCCAGCAGCTTAGTCGGGACAGGGGACACTGAAGCTTTCTTT; CDR3 protein: CASSLVGTGDTEAFF; clone size: -; J gene: TRBJ1-1; D gene: TRBD1; V gene: TRBV27
CDR3 DNA: TGTGCCAGTCTGCACAGGGGCCCCAATCAGCCCCAGCATTTT; CDR3 protein: CASLHRGPNQPQHF; clone size: -; J gene: TRBJ1-5; D gene: TRBD1; V gene: TRBV7-3
CDR3 DNA: TGCGCCAGCAGCTTGGGGGGGACAGGATCTGGAAACACCATATATTTT; CDR3 protein: CASSLGGTGSGNTIYF; clone size: -; J gene: TRBJ1-3; D gene: TRBD1; V gene: TRBV5-1
CDR3 DNA: TGTGCCAGCGGGCCCTCGGGGACAGCTTACAATGAGCAGTTCTTC; CDR3 protein: CASGPSGTAYNEQFF; clone size: -; J gene: TRBJ2-1; D gene: TRBD1; V gene: TRBV7-9
CDR3 DNA: TGTGCCAGCAGTCTCGACACCTATACGCAGTATTTT; CDR3 protein: CASSLDTYTQYF; clone size: -; J gene: TRBJ2-3; D gene: -; V gene: TRBV6-5
CDR3 DNA: TGCGCCAGCAGTGAGTCCGGTGGGAGCAGCTACACCTTC; CDR3 protein: CASSESGGSSYTF; clone size: -; J gene: TRBJ1-2; D gene: -; V gene: TRBV10-2
CDR3 DNA: TGTGCCAGCAGACAGGGGGAATCGACCTCCGAGCAGTTCTTC; CDR3 protein: CASRQGESTSEQFF; clone size: once; J gene: TRBJ2-1; D gene: TRBD1; V gene: TRBV2
CDR3 DNA: TGTGCCATCAGAAACGGGACAGGGCTTTACGAGCAGTACTTC; CDR3 protein: CAIRNGTGLYEQYF; clone size: -; J gene: TRBJ2-7; D gene: TRBD1; V gene: TRBV10-3
CDR3 DNA: TGTGCCAGCAGTTTTGGACAGGGAAACACCATATATTTT; CDR3 protein: CASSFGQGNTIYF; clone size: -; J gene: TRBJ1-3; D gene: -; V gene: TRBV12-3/TRBV12-4
CDR3 DNA: TGTGCCTCCCGGGATCCGGACACTGAAGCTTTCTTT; CDR3 protein: CASRDPDTEAFF; clone size: -; J gene: TRBJ1-1; D gene: -; V gene: TRBV6-5
CDR3 DNA: TGTGCCAGCAGCCAAAGGGGTCGCCCGGCCAACACTGAAGCTTTCTTT; CDR3 protein: CASSQRGRPANTEAFF; clone size: few; J gene: TRBJ1-1; D gene: -; V gene: TRBV3-1/TRBV3-2
CDR3 DNA: TGCGCCAGCAGCGTGAGCCTAGATGAGCAGACCCAGTACTTC; CDR3 protein: CASSVSLDEQTQYF; clone size: -; J gene: TRBJ2-5; D gene: -; V gene: TRBV5-1
CDR3 DNA: TGTGCCAGTAGTATAATACAGCAAAACGGGGAGCTGTTTTTT; CDR3 protein: CASSIIQQNGELFF; clone size: -; J gene: TRBJ2-2; D gene: -; V gene: TRBV19
CDR3 DNA: TGTGCCAGCGGGCGGGGCGAAGGGAATTCACCCCTCCACTTT; CDR3 protein: CASGRGEGNSPLHF; clone size: once; J gene: TRBJ1-6; D gene: -; V gene: TRBV2
CDR3 DNA: TGTGCCAGCATGGGACAGACTAATTCACCCCTCCACTTT; CDR3 protein: CASMGQTNSPLHF; clone size: -; J gene: TRBJ1-6; D gene: TRBD1; V gene: TRBV2
CDR3 DNA: TGTGCCAGCAGACGGACAGGGGGCGTCGATGGCTACACCTTC; CDR3 protein: CASRRTGGVDGYTF; clone size: -; J gene: TRBJ1-2; D gene: TRBD1; V gene: TRBV19
CDR3 DNA: TGTGCCAGCACCGGTAACAGGGCCGTTTTCTTT; CDR3 protein: CASTGNRAVFF; clone size: -; J gene: TRBJ1-1; D gene: -; V gene: TRBV28
CDR3 DNA: TGCGCCAGCAGATGGTCCACAGAAAACTATGGCTACACCTTC; CDR3 protein: CASRWSTENYGYTF; clone size: -; J gene: TRBJ1-2; D gene: -; V gene: TRBV5-1
CDR3 DNA: TGTGCCAGCAGCTACTACTACGAGCAGTACTTC; CDR3 protein: CASSYYYEQYF; clone size: once; J gene: TRBJ2-7; D gene: -; V gene: TRBV5-6
CDR3 DNA: TGCGCCAGCAGCCAAGCAGGGATTTCTAATGAAAAACTGTTTTTT; CDR3 protein: CASSQAGISNEKLFF; clone size: -; J gene: TRBJ1-4; D gene: -; V gene: TRBV5-1
CDR3 DNA: TGTGCCAGTAGGACGAGGAGCCAAGAGACCCAGTACTTC; CDR3 protein: CASRTRSQETQYF; clone size: -; J gene: TRBJ2-5; D gene: -; V gene: TRBV19